A selection of T cell receptor beta chains follows, all from one sample in a study of cytomegalovirus exposure and HLA in healthy donors. The repertoire was sequenced with immunoSEQ multiplex PCR; TCRdb's copy has only in-frame clones and lacks some. This sample carries approximately 120,000 clones, over 65% of them seen once, and the ten largest clones take 1.9%. Sequencing was performed on PBMCs. Receptors were obtained from a man in his fifties in good health and CMV-seronegative. CDR3s include the opening cysteine and the closing phenylalanine or tryptophan. Each record gives: D gene, J gene, clone size, V gene, CDR3 DNA, CDR3 protein. A D gene is named only where the DNA matches it firmly. Rows give clone size only sometimes, using once, few, many, or a class for an expanded clone.

>.|TRBJ1-1|.|TRBV4-1
TGCGCCAGCAGCCAAAAAGGTGGAAAGGGGCCTTTGAACACTGAAGCTTTCTTT
CASSQKGGKGPLNTEAFF
>TRBD1|TRBJ2-2|.|TRBV11-1
TGTGCCAGCAGCCACCTCCCCGGGACAGCCGGCGCGAACACCGGGGAGCTGTTTTTT
CASSHLPGTAGANTGELFF
>.|TRBJ2-5|.|TRBV9
TGTGCCAGCAGCGTAGCGAGTGGGGGCGCGGCGTCCCAAGAGACCCAGTACTTC
CASSVASGGAASQETQYF
>TRBD1|TRBJ2-1|.|TRBV11-1
TGTGCCAGCAGCGCCTCAGGGGGTCGGGCTTACAATGAGCAGTTCTTC
CASSASGGRAYNEQFF
>.|TRBJ1-2|.|TRBV5-4
TGTGCCAGCAGCTTTCCTGACAGGAACTATGGCTACACCTTC
CASSFPDRNYGYTF
>.|TRBJ1-2|.|TRBV10-3
TGTGCCATCAGTGAGTCGGGCAGTAACTATGGCTACACCTTC
CAISESGSNYGYTF
>TRBD2|TRBJ2-1|.|TRBV7-3
TGTGCCAGCAGCTTAACGTTTAGCGGGGGGGCGGTTGAGCAGTTCTTC
CASSLTFSGGAVEQFF
>TRBD1|TRBJ1-6|once|TRBV13
TGTGCCAGCAGCTTAGGAGGGACAGGCAATTCACCCCTCCACTTT
CASSLGGTGNSPLHF
>TRBD1|TRBJ2-1|.|TRBV5-1
TGCGCCAGCAGCCCGGACAGGGCCAATGAGCAGTTCTTC
CASSPDRANEQFF
>TRBD2|TRBJ2-5|.|TRBV14
TGTGCCAGCAGCAAGGGACTATTAGAGACCCAGTACTTC
CASSKGLLETQYF
>TRBD2|TRBJ2-1|.|TRBV7-2
TGTGCCAGCAGCCCCACCGGGACTAGTCGCGGTGAGCAGTTCTTC
CASSPTGTSRGEQFF
>TRBD1|TRBJ1-6|.|TRBV19
TGTGCCAGTAATACAGGGGTAGGGGAATCACCCCTCCACTTT
CASNTGVGESPLHF
>.|TRBJ2-3|.|TRBV25-1
TGTGCCAGCGCCTTGGGGGGAGGCACAGATACGCAGTATTTT
CASALGGGTDTQYF
>.|TRBJ2-5|few|TRBV7-6
TGTGCCAGCAGCCATTTTGGGGAGGAGACCCAGTACTTC
CASSHFGEETQYF
>TRBD1|TRBJ1-1|.|TRBV5-1
TGCGCCAGCGGCAGGGGGTACGGCACTGAAGCTTTCTTT
CASGRGYGTEAFF
>.|TRBJ2-7|few|TRBV5-1
TGCGCCAGCAGCTTAGGCCCAGCGGGCTACGAGCAGTACTTC
CASSLGPAGYEQYF
>TRBD1|TRBJ1-2|.|TRBV5-4
TGTGCCAGCAGCGTACAGGGGTTCGATGGCTACACCTTC
CASSVQGFDGYTF
>.|TRBJ1-6|.|TRBV6-1
TGTGCCAGCACGCTATGGGGGCCTTCGGATTCACCCCTCCACTTT
CASTLWGPSDSPLHF
>TRBD1|TRBJ1-5|.|TRBV19
TGTGCCAGTAGTCCCCCGACAGGGCGGTTTCAGCCCCAGCATTTT
CASSPPTGRFQPQHF
>TRBD2|TRBJ2-1|.|TRBV2
TGTGCCAGCAGTGTACTAGCGGGGGGGATTCAGTCCTACAATGAGCAGTTCTTC
CASSVLAGGIQSYNEQFF
>TRBD2|TRBJ2-3|few|TRBV6-1
TGTGCCAGCAGTGAATTGGGGACTAACAGAGTCACAGATACGCAGTATTTT
CASSELGTNRVTDTQYF
>TRBD1|TRBJ1-6|few|TRBV7-2
TGTGCCAGCAGCTTCCCAGGGGGCCACGGATCACCCCTCCACTTT
CASSFPGGHGSPLHF
>TRBD2|TRBJ2-7|once|TRBV19
TGTGCCAGTAGTATAGCTGGCGGGGGGCTGGTGGGCTACGAGCAGTACTTC
CASSIAGGGLVGYEQYF
>.|TRBJ2-5|.|TRBV5-1
TGCGCCAGCAGCTACGATTCTGCAGGGAATGGGGAGACCCAGTACTTC
CASSYDSAGNGETQYF
>.|TRBJ2-2|.|TRBV19
TGTGCCAGTACCCCGGGTGGAGCGGAAAGCACCGGGGAGCTGTTTTTT
CASTPGGAESTGELFF
>TRBD2|TRBJ2-1|.|TRBV7-2
TGTGCCAGCAGCTTAGAGGGGACTAGCGGGGGACGTGAGCAGTTCTTC
CASSLEGTSGGREQFF
>.|TRBJ1-3|.|TRBV4-2
TGTGCCAGCAGCCAAGGGGGGGGCGACGGAAACACCATATATTTT
CASSQGGGDGNTIYF
>TRBD2|TRBJ2-1|.|TRBV6-5
TGTGCCAGCAGTTACTCTACTAGCGCGGACAATGAGCAGTTCTTC
CASSYSTSADNEQFF
>TRBD1|TRBJ1-4|.|TRBV18
TGTGCCAGCTCACTGGGACAGCCAACTAATGAAAAACTGTTTTTT
CASSLGQPTNEKLFF
>TRBD1|TRBJ2-1|.|TRBV6-1
TGTGCCAGCAGTGAGACAGGGACCTTCAATGAGCAGTTCTTC
CASSETGTFNEQFF
>TRBD1|TRBJ1-4|.|TRBV11-1
TGTGCCAGCAGCCGACAGGGGAGAGATGAAAAACTGTTTTTT
CASSRQGRDEKLFF
>TRBD1|TRBJ1-2|.|TRBV14
TGTGCCAGCAGCCGCAATGCCCCCGGGACAGGGAGTGGCTACACCTTC
CASSRNAPGTGSGYTF
>.|TRBJ2-2|.|TRBV4-2
TGTGCCAGCAGCCAACCTGCCGGGATTAGTTTAACCGGGGAGCTGTTTTTT
CASSQPAGISLTGELFF
>.|TRBJ1-2|few|TRBV5-1
TGCGCCAGCAGCCCCGGGGGTTCCTATGGCTACACCTTC
CASSPGGSYGYTF
>TRBD1|TRBJ1-2|.|TRBV5-6
TGTGCCAGCACCACGGGACAGGGGGACGGCTACACCTTC
CASTTGQGDGYTF
>.|TRBJ1-5|.|TRBV6-5
TGTGCCAGCAGCTATGACAGGCATCAGCCCCAGCATTTT
CASSYDRHQPQHF
>TRBD1|TRBJ1-1|.|TRBV19
TGTGCCAGTAGTAGGGACAGGAACACTGAAGCTTTCTTT
CASSRDRNTEAFF
>.|TRBJ2-3|few|TRBV4-2
TGTGCCAGCAGCCCGCCGGGGTCAGGCACAGATACGCAGTATTTT
CASSPPGSGTDTQYF
>.|TRBJ1-2|.|TRBV7-2
TGTGCCAGCAGCTTAGCTGGACAGTATGGCTACACCTTC
CASSLAGQYGYTF
>.|TRBJ1-1|.|TRBV5-1
TGCGCCAGCAGTGGTCCCCCAACAGAGAACACTGAAGCTTTCTTT
CASSGPPTENTEAFF
>.|TRBJ1-6|.|TRBV6-6
TGTGCCAGCAGTCACGGAGACGGCAATAATTCACCCCTCCACTTT
CASSHGDGNNSPLHF
>TRBD2|TRBJ2-3|.|TRBV4-3
TGCGCCAGCAGCCAACTAGCGGGGGCGGATACGCAGTATTTT
CASSQLAGADTQYF
>TRBD2|TRBJ2-1|.|TRBV4-1
TGCGCCAGCAGCCAAGAAAGACTACTAGCGGGGGGATACAATGAGCAGTTCTTC
CASSQERLLAGGYNEQFF
>.|TRBJ1-5|.|TRBV5-5
TGTGCCAGCAGCTTCTCCACGGGAGGCAATCAGCCCCAGCATTTT
CASSFSTGGNQPQHF
>.|TRBJ2-7|.|TRBV7-8
TGTGCCAGCAGCTTGGAGGGAAACCTCTACGAGCAGTACTTC
CASSLEGNLYEQYF
>TRBD1|TRBJ1-6|few|TRBV9
TGTGCCAGCAGCACAGGGACAGAACCTTCGATTTCACCCCTCCACTTT
CASSTGTEPSISPLHF
>.|TRBJ2-7|few|TRBV10-3
TGTGCCAGCACTCGGGACTCCGTCTCCTACGAGCAGTACTTC
CASTRDSVSYEQYF
>.|TRBJ2-1|.|TRBV6-5
TGTGCCAGCAGTTCGGCGGGGTCCTACAATGAGCAGTTCTTC
CASSSAGSYNEQFF
>.|TRBJ1-6|.|TRBV4-3
TGCGCCAGCAGCCAAGCCCCCGACAGTAATTCACCCCTCCACTTT
CASSQAPDSNSPLHF
>.|TRBJ1-2|few|TRBV18
TGTGCCAGCTCACGGTCGGACGGGGAAAACTATGGCTACACCTTC
CASSRSDGENYGYTF
>TRBD1|TRBJ2-7|few|TRBV30
TGTGCCTGCCAGGGGGTAATCGAGCAGTACTTC
CACQGVIEQYF
>TRBD1|TRBJ2-7|.|TRBV2
TGTGCCAGCAGTGGTGCGGGACAGGGGAACGAGCAGTACTTC
CASSGAGQGNEQYF
>TRBD2|TRBJ2-7|.|TRBV5-1
TGCGCCAGCAGCCTAAGCGGGGGGGGTGGAAACCCAAGCTCCTACGAGCAGTACTTC
CASSLSGGGGNPSSYEQYF
>TRBD2|TRBJ2-7|.|TRBV9
TGTGCCAGCAGCATCCAGGCCGGGGGGGCCTCAGCCTCCACCCTGGTCGAGCAGTACTTC
CASSIQAGGASASTLVEQYF